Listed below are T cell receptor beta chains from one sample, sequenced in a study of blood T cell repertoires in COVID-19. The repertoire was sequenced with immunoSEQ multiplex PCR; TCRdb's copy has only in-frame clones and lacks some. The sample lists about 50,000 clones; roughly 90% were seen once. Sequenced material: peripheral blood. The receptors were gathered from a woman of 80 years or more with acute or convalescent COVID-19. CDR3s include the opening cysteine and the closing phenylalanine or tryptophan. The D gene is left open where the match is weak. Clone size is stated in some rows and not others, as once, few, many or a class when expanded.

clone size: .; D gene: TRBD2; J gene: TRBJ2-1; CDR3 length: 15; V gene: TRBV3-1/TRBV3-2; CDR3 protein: CASSLAGLVYNEQFF; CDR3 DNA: TGTGCCAGCAGCCTCGCGGGACTAGTCTACAATGAGCAGTTCTTC
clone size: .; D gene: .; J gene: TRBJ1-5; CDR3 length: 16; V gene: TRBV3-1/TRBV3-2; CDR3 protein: CASSQGVEGGGQPQHF; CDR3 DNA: TGTGCCAGCAGCCAAGGAGTTGAGGGAGGTGGCCAGCCCCAGCATTTT
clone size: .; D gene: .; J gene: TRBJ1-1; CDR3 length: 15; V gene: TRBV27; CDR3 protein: CASSPNRGWITEAFF; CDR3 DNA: TGTGCCAGCAGTCCCAACCGGGGGTGGATAACTGAAGCTTTCTTT
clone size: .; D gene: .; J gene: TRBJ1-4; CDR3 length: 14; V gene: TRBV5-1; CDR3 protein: CASSLTATNEKLFF; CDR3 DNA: TGCGCCAGCAGCCTGACAGCAACTAATGAAAAACTGTTTTTT
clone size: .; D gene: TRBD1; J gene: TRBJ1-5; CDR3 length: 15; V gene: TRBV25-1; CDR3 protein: CASSATGKGNQPQHF; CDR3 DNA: TGTGCCAGCAGTGCGACAGGGAAGGGCAATCAGCCCCAGCATTTT
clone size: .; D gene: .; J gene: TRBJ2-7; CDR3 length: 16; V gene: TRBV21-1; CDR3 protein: CASSRRRGPHYYEQYF; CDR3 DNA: TGTGCCAGCAGCAGAAGGAGGGGCCCCCACTACTACGAGCAGTACTTC
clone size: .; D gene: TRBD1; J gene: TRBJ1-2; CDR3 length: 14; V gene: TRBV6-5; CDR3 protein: CASSTITGDYGYTF; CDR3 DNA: TGTGCCAGCAGCACTATAACAGGGGACTATGGCTACACCTTC
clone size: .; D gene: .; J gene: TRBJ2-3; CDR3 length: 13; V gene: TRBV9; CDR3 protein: CASSEGPTDTQYF; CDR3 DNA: TGTGCCAGCTCCGAGGGCCCCACAGATACGCAGTATTTT
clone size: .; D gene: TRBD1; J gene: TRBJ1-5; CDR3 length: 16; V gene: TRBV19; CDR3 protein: CASRGTGTFSNQPQHF; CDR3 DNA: TGTGCCAGTAGAGGGACAGGGACTTTTAGCAATCAGCCCCAGCATTTT
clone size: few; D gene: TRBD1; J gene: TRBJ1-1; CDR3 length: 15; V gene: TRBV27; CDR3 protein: CASSRARGLNTEAFF; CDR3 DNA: TGTGCCAGCAGTCGCGCCAGGGGGTTGAACACTGAAGCTTTCTTT
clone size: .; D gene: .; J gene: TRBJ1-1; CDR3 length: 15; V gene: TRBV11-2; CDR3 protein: CASSLSQGLDTEAFF; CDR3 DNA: TGTGCCAGCAGCTTATCCCAGGGCCTTGACACTGAAGCTTTCTTT
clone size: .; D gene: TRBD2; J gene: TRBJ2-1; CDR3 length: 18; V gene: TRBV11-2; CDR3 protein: CASSYETSGSSSYNEQFF; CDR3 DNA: TGTGCCAGCAGCTACGAGACTAGCGGGAGTAGCTCCTACAATGAGCAGTTCTTC
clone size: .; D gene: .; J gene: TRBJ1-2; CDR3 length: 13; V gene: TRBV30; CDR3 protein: CAWSVTGGVGYTF; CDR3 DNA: TGTGCCTGGAGTGTAACGGGGGGAGTAGGCTACACCTTC
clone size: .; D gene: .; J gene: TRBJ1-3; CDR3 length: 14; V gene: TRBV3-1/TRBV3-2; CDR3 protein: CASSQDWGRNTIYF; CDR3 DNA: TGTGCCAGCAGCCAAGACTGGGGGCGAAACACCATATATTTT
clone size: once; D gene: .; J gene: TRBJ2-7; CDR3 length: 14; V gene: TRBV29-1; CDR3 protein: CSVLTEGAVYEQYF; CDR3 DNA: TGCAGCGTACTTACGGAGGGGGCGGTGTACGAGCAGTACTTC
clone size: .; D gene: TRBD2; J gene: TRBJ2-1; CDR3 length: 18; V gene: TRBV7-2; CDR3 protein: CASSLPPRLAGGHNEQFF; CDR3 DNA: TGTGCCAGCAGCTTACCCCCAAGACTAGCGGGAGGCCACAATGAGCAGTTCTTC
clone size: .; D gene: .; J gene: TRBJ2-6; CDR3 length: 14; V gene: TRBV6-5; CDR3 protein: CASSSPRGANVLTF; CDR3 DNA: TGTGCCAGCAGTTCCCCCAGGGGGGCCAACGTCCTGACTTTC
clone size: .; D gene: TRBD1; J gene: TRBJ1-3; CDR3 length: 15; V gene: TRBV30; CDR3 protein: CAWSRDSPSGNTIYF; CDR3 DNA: TGTGCCTGGAGCCGGGACAGTCCCTCTGGAAACACCATATATTTT
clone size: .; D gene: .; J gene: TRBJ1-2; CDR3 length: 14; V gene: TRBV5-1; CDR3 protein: CASSPADSTYGYTF; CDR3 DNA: TGCGCCAGCAGCCCCGCCGACTCAACCTATGGCTACACCTTC
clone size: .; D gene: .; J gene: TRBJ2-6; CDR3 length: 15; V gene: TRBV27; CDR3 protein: CASSLSSVGANVLTF; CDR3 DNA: TGTGCCAGCAGCTTGAGTTCGGTTGGGGCCAACGTCCTGACTTTC
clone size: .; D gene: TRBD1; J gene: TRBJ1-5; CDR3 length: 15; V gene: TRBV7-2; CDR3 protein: CASSFDRAGNQPQHF; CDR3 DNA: TGTGCCAGCAGCTTTGACAGGGCGGGTAACCAGCCCCAGCATTTT
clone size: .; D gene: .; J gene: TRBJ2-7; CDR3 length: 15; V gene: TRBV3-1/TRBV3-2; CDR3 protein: CASSLGQSHTYEQYF; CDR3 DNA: TGTGCCAGCAGCCTGGGCCAGAGCCATACCTACGAGCAGTACTTC
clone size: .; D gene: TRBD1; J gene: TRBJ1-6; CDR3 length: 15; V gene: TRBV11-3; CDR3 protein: CASSLRQGNNSPLHF; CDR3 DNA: TGTGCCAGCAGCTTACGACAGGGCAATAATTCACCCCTCCACTTT
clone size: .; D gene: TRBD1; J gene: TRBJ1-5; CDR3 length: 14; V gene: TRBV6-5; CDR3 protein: CASRGQGFNQPQHF; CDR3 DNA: TGTGCCAGCAGGGGACAGGGGTTTAATCAGCCCCAGCATTTT
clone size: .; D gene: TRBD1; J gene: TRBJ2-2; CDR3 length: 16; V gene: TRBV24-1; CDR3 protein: CATSARPGQGPGELFF; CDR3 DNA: TGTGCCACCAGTGCGAGACCGGGACAGGGGCCCGGGGAGCTGTTTTTT
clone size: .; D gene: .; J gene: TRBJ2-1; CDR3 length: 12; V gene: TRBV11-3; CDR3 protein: CASNLGSGEQFF; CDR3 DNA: TGTGCCAGCAACCTAGGAAGCGGTGAGCAGTTCTTC
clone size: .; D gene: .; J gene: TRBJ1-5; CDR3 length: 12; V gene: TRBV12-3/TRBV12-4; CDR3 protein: CASSYRNQPQHF; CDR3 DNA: TGTGCCAGCAGTTACAGAAATCAGCCCCAGCATTTT
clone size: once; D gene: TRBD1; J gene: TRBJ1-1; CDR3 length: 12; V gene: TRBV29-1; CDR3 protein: CSVATGGTEAFF; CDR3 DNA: TGCAGCGTTGCCACAGGGGGGACTGAAGCTTTCTTT
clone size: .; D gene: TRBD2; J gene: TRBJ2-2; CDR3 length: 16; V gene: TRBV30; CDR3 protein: CAWTRTSGTLTGELFF; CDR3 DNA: TGTGCCTGGACCAGGACTAGCGGGACACTCACCGGGGAGCTGTTTTTT
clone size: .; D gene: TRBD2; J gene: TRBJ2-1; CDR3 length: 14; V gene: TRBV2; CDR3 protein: CASRGTSGNNEQFF; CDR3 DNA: TGTGCCAGCAGGGGGACTAGCGGGAACAATGAGCAGTTCTTC
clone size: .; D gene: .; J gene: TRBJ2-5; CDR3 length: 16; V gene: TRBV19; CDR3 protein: CASSPGETALWETQYF; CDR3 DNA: TGTGCCAGTAGCCCGGGGGAAACGGCATTGTGGGAGACCCAGTACTTC
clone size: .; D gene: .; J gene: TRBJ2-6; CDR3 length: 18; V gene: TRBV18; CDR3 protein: CASSPIGQGLSGANVLTF; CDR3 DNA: TGTGCCAGCTCACCGATAGGGCAGGGGCTCTCTGGGGCCAACGTCCTGACTTTC
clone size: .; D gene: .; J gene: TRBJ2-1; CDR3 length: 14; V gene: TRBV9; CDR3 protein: CASSVGEPYNEQFF; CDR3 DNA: TGTGCCAGCAGCGTAGGAGAGCCGTACAATGAGCAGTTCTTC